Following are 16 T cell receptor beta chains from one sample sequenced in a study of glioma-infiltrating T cells after dendritic cell vaccination. Described time point: after dendritic cell vaccination, including at tumor progression/relapse. Libraries were prepared by immunoSEQ multiplex PCR; TCRdb keeps only in-frame clonotypes and omits some of them. The table includes around 60,000 clones, 70% to 90% detected once. The sample was blood, taken after dendritic cell vaccination. Receptors were obtained from a human donor with glioblastoma.

The sample holds a few counts of this clone. The rearrangement joins TRBV11-3 to TRBJ1-1, with TRBD1 as a possible D gene (6 bases). Germline V gene data show CDR1 as SGHNT and CDR2 as YENEEA. This CDR3 spans 15 amino acids. V was cut by 5 bases and J by 5 bases, with 18 bases left in between. CDR3 sequence: CASSQDWGLGTEAFF. CDR3 DNA sequence: TGTGCCAGCAGCCAAGATTGGGGGCTGGGGACTGAAGCTTTCTTT. The full variable domain, rest sourced from reference TRBV11-3 and TRBJ1-1, is EAGVVQSPRYKIIEKKQPVAFWCNPISGHNTLYWYLQNLGQGPELLIRYENEEAVDDSQLPKDRFSAERLKGVDSTLKIQPAELGDSAVYLCASSQDWGLGTEAFFGQGTRLTVV.

The gene calls are TRBV27 and TRBJ1-1; weak D call: TRBD1 (5 bases). With 7 bases removed from V and 7 bases from J, the gap between germline ends came to 16 bases. Germline V gene sequence: CDR1 MNHEY, CDR2 SMNVEV (reference sequence). This CDR3 region has 13 residues. The chain's CDR3 is CASKETDNLEAFF. The CDR3 bases are TGTGCCAGCAAGGAGACAGACAATCTTGAAGCTTTCTTT.

This chain connects TRBV29-1 to TRBJ1-5; 7 bases fit TRBD1. The CDR3 totals 13 residues. CDR1 is SQVTM, CDR2 ANQGSEA, per germline. V was pared by 6 bases and J by 9 bases, with 11 bases of the junction left unmatched. The CDR3 coding sequence is TGCAGCGTCGCCGGGACAGATAAAGGGCCCCAGCATTTT. It yields the protein CSVAGTDKGPQHF.

This clone was picked up one time. The chain recombines TRBV6-5 with TRBJ2-3; unclear D gene. In germline, CDR1 is MNHEY, CDR2 SVGAGI. V lost 6 bases to trimming and J lost 3 bases, with 7 bases between them. The CDR3 spans 12 residues. CDR3 nucleotide sequence: TGTGCCAGCAGCCGAGAAACAGATACGCAGTATTTT. This sequence encodes CASSRETDTQYF.

The chain employs TRBV7-8 and TRBJ1-5; the D gene is possibly TRBD1 (6 bases). This CDR3 has 15 residues. The ends were cut back, 1 base at V and 4 bases at J, with 11 bases in the middle. CDR1 SGHVS and CDR2 FQNEAQ come from the germline V gene. The CDR3 DNA reads TGTGCCAGCAGCTTAGATAGACAGGAGAATCAGCCCCAGCATTTT. Its translation is CASSLDRQENQPQHF.

The V call is TRBV6-5, the J call TRBJ1-6; the match to TRBD1 covers 8 bases. The CDR3 has 16 amino acids. The V gene end was trimmed by 3 bases and the J gene end by 4 bases; junction bases not matched to a gene: 5. From germline, CDR1 is MNHEY and CDR2 SVGAGI. CDR3 nucleotide sequence: TGTGCCAGCAGTTATACCCGGGACAGGTATAATTCACCCCTCCACTTT. Translated: CASSYTRDRYNSPLHF.

The chain employs TRBV25-1 and TRBJ1-5; TRBD1 agrees at 7 bases. The CDR3 spans 14 residues. J lost 11 bases, V lost 4 bases, and 11 bases had no gene match. CDR1 and CDR2 (germline): MGHDK, SYGVNS. CDR3 bases: TGTGCCAGCAGTGCCCCCGGGGCCAGGGGGACCCAGCATTTT. It encodes CASSAPGARGTQHF. The complete variable domain, with remaining parts taken from reference TRBV25-1 and TRBJ1-5, reads EADIYQTPRYLVIGTGKKITLECSQTMGHDKMYWYQQDPGMELHLIHYSYGVNSTEKGDLSSESTVSRIRTEHFPLTLESARPSHTSQYLCASSAPGARGTQHFGDGTRLSIL.

The chain has TRBV10-3 and TRBJ2-1; 8 bases align to TRBD1. The CDR3 runs to 16 residues. After removal of 2 bases from V and 5 bases from J, the junction contained 8 bases not matched to a gene. Germline assignment: CDR1 ENHRY and CDR2 SYGVKD. The CDR3 sequence is CAISERGQGGHNEQFF. The CDR3 DNA reads as TGTGCCATCAGTGAGCGTGGACAGGGAGGCCACAATGAGCAGTTCTTC.

This clone was detected once. The chain joins TRBV7-9 to TRBJ1-1; TRBD1 is a possible D gene (6 bases). CDR3 length equals 13 residues. Trimming left V 6 bases short and J 1 base short, with 9 bases between. Germline V CDR1 and CDR2: SEHNR, FQNEAQ (reference sequence). The CDR3 DNA reads TGTGCCAGCAGATTACAGGGGAACACTGAAGCTTTCTTT. This gives the protein CASRLQGNTEAFF.

The V gene is TRBV7-2, the J gene TRBJ2-5; 10 bases agree with TRBD2. V was clipped by 1 base and J by 5 bases; unmatched bases: 10. Germline V gene data show CDR1 as SGHTA and CDR2 as FQGNSA. CDR3 length: 17 amino acids. For the CDR3, the DNA is TGTGCCAGCAGCTTAGGTAGCGGGGGGTCCCGGGGGGAGACCCAGTACTTC. Translating gives CASSLGSGGSRGETQYF.

The sample holds a few counts of this clone. The chain combines TRBV7-2 with TRBJ2-2, with 7 bases lining up with TRBD2. The CDR3 is 16 residues long. Per germline, CDR1 SGHTA and CDR2 FQGNSA. J lost 0 bases, V lost 7 bases, and 8 bases had no gene match. The CDR3 spells CASTFRAGANTGELFF. DNA for the CDR3: TGTGCCAGCACCTTTAGGGCGGGGGCGAACACCGGGGAGCTGTTTTTT. The full variable domain, rest sourced from reference TRBV7-2 and TRBJ2-2, is GAGVSQSPSNKVTEKGKDVELRCDPISGHTALYWYRQSLGQGLEFLIYFQGNSAPDKSGLPSDRFSAERTGGSVSTLTIQRTQQEDSAVYLCASTFRAGANTGELFFGEGSRLTVL.

V and J are TRBV27 and TRBJ2-2; D perhaps matches TRBD2 (5 bases). Germline V gives CDR1 MNHEY, CDR2 SMNVEV (reference sequence). V lost 10 bases to trimming and J lost 7 bases, with 16 bases between them. The CDR3 has 13 amino acids. CDR3 nucleotides: TGTGCCAACCCCGGCGGGTGGGGCGGGGAGCTGTTTTTT. Translating it yields CANPGGWGGELFF.

In the case of this clone: A junction boundary mismatches the germline segment, possibly from a read error. The rearrangement joins TRBV30 to TRBJ1-2; 8 nucleotides agree with TRBD1. In germline, CDR1 is GTSNPN, CDR2 SVGIG (reference sequence). This CDR3 has 13 residues. The DNA for the CDR3 is TGTGCCTGGACTGATTACCCCGGGACAGGTCTTAGGTTC. Amino acids: CAWTDYPGTGLRF.

This chain joins TRBV7-8 and TRBJ2-3, with 13 bases that match TRBD2. Germline V gives CDR1 SGHVS, CDR2 FQNEAQ. The CDR3 consists of 17 residues. V shed 3 bases and J 14 bases; nucleotides not matched to a gene: 17. CDR3 sequence (DNA): TGTGCCAGCAGCTTCCACCTGACACAGACTAGCGGGGGGACCTGGTATTTT. This gives the protein CASSFHLTQTSGGTWYF. The full variable domain, its missing parts supplied by reference TRBV7-8 and TRBJ2-3, is GAGVSQSPRYKVAKRGQDVALRCDPISGHVSLFWYQQALGQGPEFLTYFQNEAQLDKSGLPSDRFFAERPEGSVSTLKIQRTQQEDSAVYLCASSFHLTQTSGGTWYFGPGTRLTVL.

V gene TRBV2 combines with J gene TRBJ2-2, with 8 bases fitting TRBD2. The CDR3 is 15 amino acids. Germline CDR1 is SNHLY and CDR2 is FYNNEI. V dropped 6 bases and J dropped 4; count of bases not matched to a gene: 7. CDR3 nucleotides: TGTGCCAGCAGGGCCCCGGGGGGGCTCACCGGGGAGCTGTTTTTT. This sequence encodes CASRAPGGLTGELFF.

V and J are TRBV13 and TRBJ2-2, with D perhaps matching TRBD2 (5 bases). The germline V gene has CDR1 PRHDT and CDR2 FYEKMQ (reference sequence). Deletions cut 2 bases from V and 0 bases from J, with 10 bases between. The CDR3 contains 16 residues. As DNA, the CDR3 is TGTGCCAGCAGCTTATCGTGGGAGACGAACACCGGGGAGCTGTTTTTT. This encodes CASSLSWETNTGELFF.